This TCR beta chain was recovered during a study of control samples from healthy donors and cancer patients. Only one count was recorded for this clone. The V gene's germline CDR1 is SGHRS and CDR2 YFSETQ. V lost 1 base to trimming and J lost 3 bases, with 11 bases between them. This CDR3 contains 15 residues. Repertoires were generated with immunoSEQ multiplex PCR, while TCRdb's copy carries only in-frame clones and drops some. The data hold about 130,000 clones, with 80% to 95% observed a single time. This chain connects TRBV5-1 to TRBJ1-5, with D perhaps TRBD1 (5 bases). Sequencing was performed on blood. The TCR comes from a man aged 18 to 29 in good health. CDR3 in DNA: TGCGCCAGCAGCTTGTGGGGCGGGTACAATCAGCCCCAGCATTTT. This codes for CASSLWGGYNQPQHF.